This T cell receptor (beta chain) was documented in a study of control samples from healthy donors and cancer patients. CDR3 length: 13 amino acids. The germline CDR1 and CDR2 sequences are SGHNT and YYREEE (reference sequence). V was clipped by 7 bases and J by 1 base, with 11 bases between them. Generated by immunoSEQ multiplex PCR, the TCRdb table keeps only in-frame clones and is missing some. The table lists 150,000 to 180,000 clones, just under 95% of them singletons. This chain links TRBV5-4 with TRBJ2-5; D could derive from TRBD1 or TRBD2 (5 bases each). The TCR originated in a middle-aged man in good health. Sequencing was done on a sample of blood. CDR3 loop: CASSGLAQETQYF. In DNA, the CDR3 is TGTGCCAGCTCGGGGCTAGCCCAAGAGACCCAGTACTTC.